This T cell receptor (beta chain) emerged from a study of blood T cell repertoires in COVID-19. TCRdb's table, derived via immunoSEQ multiplex PCR, lists solely in-frame clones and lacks some. The table has some 310,000 clones, roughly 84% seen once. The trim removed 0 bases at V and 11 bases at J, leaving 8 bases unmatched. The CDR3 consists of 16 residues. CDR1 and CDR2 (germline): MGHRA, YSYEKL. The material sequenced was peripheral blood. The TCR comes from a man aged 50 to 60 with active or convalescent COVID-19. The chain joins TRBV4-1 to TRBJ2-3; 13 nucleotides line up with TRBD2. CDR3 DNA sequence: TGCGCCAGCAGCCAAGATGCGACTAGCGGGAGGTTTGGGCAGTATTTT. The encoded protein is CASSQDATSGRFGQYF.